This is a list of T cell receptor beta chains from one sample in a study of T cell repertoires in cytomegalovirus infection. TCRdb redid the calling of the reads with MiXCR, one entry per CDR3 protein. The sample yields approximately 550,000 distinct CDR3 sequences, 16% seen once. Sequencing was performed on CD8+ T cells from PBMCs. All receptors come from a human donor in good health (CMV status not recorded). Some clones in this sample may be carry-over from other donors' samples. CDR3s include the opening cysteine and the closing phenylalanine or tryptophan. The D gene is left open where the match is weak. Clone sizes are given selectively: once, few, many, or a class where the clone is expanded.

TRBV7-3,-,TRBJ1-6,-,TGTGCCAGCATCTCGACAAACCCGAATTCACCCCTCCACTTT,CASISTNPNSPLHF
TRBV30,-,TRBJ2-2,-,TGTGCCTGGAGTAAGGTCTACGGGGAGCTGTTTTTT,CAWSKVYGELFF
TRBV6-6,-,TRBJ2-7,-,TGTGCCAGCAGTTACTCCATCCAGGGCAGTACCGAGCAGTACTTC,CASSYSIQGSTEQYF
TRBV5-1,-,TRBJ1-6,few,TGCGCCAGCACCCCAGTAGGGGAAGGCTATTCACCCCTCCACTTT,CASTPVGEGYSPLHF
TRBV7-9,TRBD2,TRBJ2-7,many,TGTGCCAGCAGCCCCCGGACTAGCCGAAGCTCCTACGAGCAGTACTTC,CASSPRTSRSSYEQYF
TRBV12-3/TRBV12-4,-,TRBJ2-7,many,TGTGCCAGCAGTTATTCCGGGACCAACTACGAGCAGTACTTC,CASSYSGTNYEQYF
TRBV2,-,TRBJ1-5,many,TGTGCCAGCAGAGATCAGGCAGGGGGCAATCAGCCCCAGCATTTT,CASRDQAGGNQPQHF
TRBV2,-,TRBJ2-3,-,TGTGCCAGCAGAGCAACCGGGGGAGCTACAGATACGCAGTATTTT,CASRATGGATDTQYF
TRBV2,-,TRBJ1-5,many,TGTGCCAGCAGTGAGTGGACAGATATCAATCAGCCCCAGCATTTT,CASSEWTDINQPQHF
TRBV7-8,-,TRBJ1-4,many,TGTGCCAGCGGGGGGGAGACAGCAACTAATGAAAAACTGTTTTTT,CASGGETATNEKLFF
TRBV12-3/TRBV12-4,-,TRBJ2-1,-,TGTGCCAGCAGTTTAATCGGGGACTCCTACAATTATCAGTTCTTC,CASSLIGDSYNYQFF
TRBV27,TRBD1,TRBJ2-5,-,TGTGCCAGCAGCGTGACAGGGTCCCAAGAGACCCAGTACTTC,CASSVTGSQETQYF
TRBV20-1,TRBD1,TRBJ1-2,-,TGCAGTGCCATCGACAGGGAGGTTAAGTACTATGGCTACACCTTC,CSAIDREVKYYGYTF
TRBV6-5,-,TRBJ2-3,few,TGTGCCAGCAGTTACGGGGTTACAGAGCTCACAGATACGCAGTATTTT,CASSYGVTELTDTQYF
TRBV29-1,-,TRBJ2-1,few,TGCAGCGCACTGGGGGGAACTACCTACAATGAGCAGTTCTTC,CSALGGTTYNEQFF
TRBV10-3,-,TRBJ2-1,many,TGTGCCATCAGTGTCCCTACAGGGCCGTCCTACAATGAGCAGTTCTTC,CAISVPTGPSYNEQFF
TRBV7-6,-,TRBJ2-2,-,TGTGCCAGCAGTGGCGCGGGGCCTAACGGGGAGCTGTTTTTT,CASSGAGPNGELFF
TRBV19,TRBD2,TRBJ2-2,many,TGTGCCAGTAGTCCAGGGTCCACAGGGGGGACTAGCGGGAACACCGGGGAGCTGTTTTTT,CASSPGSTGGTSGNTGELFF
TRBV4-3,-,TRBJ2-3,few,TGCGCCAGCAGCCAGGGAGGACCCACAGATACGCAGTATTTT,CASSQGGPTDTQYF